This T cell receptor beta chain appears in the sequencing data of a study of blood T cell repertoires in COVID-19. About the research overall: The United States, Italy and Spain were the sources of the acute and convalescent COVID-19 samples. Nucleic acid was either cDNA or gDNA, and it came from T cells, B-cell-depleted T cells, or PBMCs.

This clone occurred a few times. Original handling: Researchers report that nucleated cell counts were estimated from reference gene primer amplification. Libraries were prepared by immunoSEQ multiplex PCR; TCRdb keeps only in-frame clonotypes and omits some of them. That table furnishes V, J and clone size, whereas the DNA furnished D and trimming. Among approximately 210,000 clones listed, 88% were seen once. The V gene lost 4 bases and the J gene lost 7 bases, with 20 bases spanning the gap. CDR1 is SGDLS, CDR2 YYNGEE, per germline. CDR3 size: 16 residues. What was sequenced was peripheral blood. The receptor comes from a man between 65 and 85 years old with acute or convalescent COVID-19. The chain recombines TRBV9 with TRBJ1-4; a possible D gene is TRBD1 (6 bases). The CDR3 coding sequence is TGTGCCAGCAGCCCCCATAATCCAGGGGAAGGTGAAAAACTGTTTTTT. It yields the protein CASSPHNPGEGEKLFF.